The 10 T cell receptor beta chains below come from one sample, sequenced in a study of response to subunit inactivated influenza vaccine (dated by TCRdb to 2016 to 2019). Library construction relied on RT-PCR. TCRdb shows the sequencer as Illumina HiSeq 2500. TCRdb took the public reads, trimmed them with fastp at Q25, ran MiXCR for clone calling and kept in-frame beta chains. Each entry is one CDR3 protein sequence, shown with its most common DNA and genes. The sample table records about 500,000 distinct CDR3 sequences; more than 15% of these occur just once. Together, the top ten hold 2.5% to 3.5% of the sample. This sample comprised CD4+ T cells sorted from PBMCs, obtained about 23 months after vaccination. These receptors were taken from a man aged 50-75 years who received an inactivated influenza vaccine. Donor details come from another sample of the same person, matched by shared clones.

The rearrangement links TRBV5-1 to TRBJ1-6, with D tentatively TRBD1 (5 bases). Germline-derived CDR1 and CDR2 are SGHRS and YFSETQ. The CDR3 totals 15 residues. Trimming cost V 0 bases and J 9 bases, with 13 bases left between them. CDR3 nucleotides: TGCGCCAGCAGCTTGGATGGGGGACCCCCTTCACCCCTCCACTTT. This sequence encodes CASSLDGGPPSPLHF.

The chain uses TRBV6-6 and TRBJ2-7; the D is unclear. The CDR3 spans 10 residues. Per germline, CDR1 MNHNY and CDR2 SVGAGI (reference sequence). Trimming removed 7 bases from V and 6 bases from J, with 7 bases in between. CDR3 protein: CASKGPEQYF. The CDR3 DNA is TGTGCCAGCAAGGGTCCCGAGCAGTACTTC.

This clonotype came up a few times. Written as DNA, the CDR3 is TGTGCCAGCAGCTTGGTCTTAGCGGGTATGTCTTTTTACAATGAGCAGTTCTTC. This translates into CASSLVLAGMSFYNEQFF. V is TRBV5-5 and J is TRBJ2-1; 7 bases fit TRBD2. J lost 4 bases, V lost 0 bases, and 13 bases had no gene match. This CDR3 comprises 18 residues. Germline assignment: CDR1 SGHKS and CDR2 YYEKEE (reference sequence).

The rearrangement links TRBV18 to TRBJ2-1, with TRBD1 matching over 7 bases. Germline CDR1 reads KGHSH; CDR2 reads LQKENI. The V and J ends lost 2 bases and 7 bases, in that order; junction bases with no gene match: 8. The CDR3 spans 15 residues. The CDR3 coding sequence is TGTGCCAGCTCACCAAGGAGGACAGGTATGAATGAGCAGTTCTTC. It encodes CASSPRRTGMNEQFF.

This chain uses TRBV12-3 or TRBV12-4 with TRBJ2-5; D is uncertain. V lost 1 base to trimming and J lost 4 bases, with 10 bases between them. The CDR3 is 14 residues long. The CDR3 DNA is TGTGCCAGCAGTTTAGGGGTGCCCCCAGAGACCCAGTACTTC. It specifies CASSLGVPPETQYF.

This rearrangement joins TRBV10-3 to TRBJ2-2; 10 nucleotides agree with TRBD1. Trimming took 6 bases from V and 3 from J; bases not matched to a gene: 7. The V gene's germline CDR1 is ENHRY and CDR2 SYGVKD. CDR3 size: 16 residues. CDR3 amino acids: CAISLRQGADTGELFF. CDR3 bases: TGTGCCATCAGCTTAAGACAGGGGGCCGACACCGGGGAGCTGTTTTTT.

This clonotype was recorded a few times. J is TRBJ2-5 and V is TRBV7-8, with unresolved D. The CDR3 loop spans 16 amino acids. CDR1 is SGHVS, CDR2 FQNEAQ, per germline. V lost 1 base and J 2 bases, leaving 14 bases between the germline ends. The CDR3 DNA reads TGTGCCAGCAGCTTAGTGGTGGGGTTGGGGCAAGAGACCCAGTACTTC. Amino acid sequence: CASSLVVGLGQETQYF. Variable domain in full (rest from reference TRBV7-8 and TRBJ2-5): GAGVSQSPRYKVAKRGQDVALRCDPISGHVSLFWYQQALGQGPEFLTYFQNEAQLDKSGLPSDRFFAERPEGSVSTLKIQRTQQEDSAVYLCASSLVVGLGQETQYFGPGTRLLVL.

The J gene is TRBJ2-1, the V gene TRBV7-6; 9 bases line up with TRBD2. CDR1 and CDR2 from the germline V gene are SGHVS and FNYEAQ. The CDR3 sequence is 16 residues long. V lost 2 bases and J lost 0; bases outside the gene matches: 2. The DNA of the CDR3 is TGTGCCAGCAGCTTACGCGGGAGGGCCTCCTACAATGAGCAGTTCTTC. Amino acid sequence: CASSLRGRASYNEQFF.

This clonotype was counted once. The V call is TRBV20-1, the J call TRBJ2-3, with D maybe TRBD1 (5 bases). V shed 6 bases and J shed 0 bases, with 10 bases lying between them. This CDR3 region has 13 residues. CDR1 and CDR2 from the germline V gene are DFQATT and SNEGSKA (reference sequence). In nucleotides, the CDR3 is TGCAGTGCCCCAGGGCCTAGCACAGATACGCAGTATTTT. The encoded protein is CSAPGPSTDTQYF.

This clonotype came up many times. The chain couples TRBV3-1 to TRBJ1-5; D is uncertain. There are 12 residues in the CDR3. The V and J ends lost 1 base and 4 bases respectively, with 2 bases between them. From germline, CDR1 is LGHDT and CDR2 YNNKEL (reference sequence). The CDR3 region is CASSQVNQPQHF. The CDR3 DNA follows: TGTGCCAGCAGCCAAGTGAATCAGCCCCAGCATTTT. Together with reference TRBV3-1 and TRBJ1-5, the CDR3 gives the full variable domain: DTAVSQTPKYLVTQMGNDKSIKCEQNLGHDTMYWYKQDSKKFLKIMFSYNNKELIINETVPNRFSPKSPDKAHLNLHINSLELGDSAVYFCASSQVNQPQHFGDGTRLSIL.